The next 2 T cell receptor beta chains were all read from a single sample in a study of cytomegalovirus exposure and HLA in healthy donors. It was with 60 Vbeta and 13 Jbeta primers that the PCR ran. Sequencing used immunoSEQ multiplex PCR; TCRdb keeps in-frame clones, though not all of them. The table shows about 100,000 clones, with less than 80% occurring only once. The material sequenced was PBMCs. The receptor set was obtained from a middle-aged man in good health and CMV-seronegative.

This clone showed up just a few times. This same CDR3 is encoded by further DNA sequences in the sample. The chain is built from TRBV5-1 and TRBJ1-1; 9 bases map to TRBD1. Trimming cost V 4 bases and J 1 base; bases outside gene matches: 2. CDR3 length equals 14 residues. The germline gives CDR1 SGHRS, CDR2 YFSETQ. This CDR3 reads CASSTGQGNTEAFF. The CDR3 coding sequence is TGCGCCAGCAGCACGGGACAGGGGAACACTGAAGCTTTCTTT.

In this sample, this clone turned up a few times. J is TRBJ2-7 and V is TRBV19; 9 nucleotides match TRBD1. CDR1 and CDR2 from the germline V gene are LNHDA and SQIVND (reference sequence). The trim removed 5 bases at V and 4 bases at J, leaving 9 bases unmatched. This CDR3 has 15 residues. Here the CDR3 reads CASSLAGTGPYEQYF. In DNA, the CDR3 is TGTGCCAGTAGTCTCGCCGGGACAGGGCCTTACGAGCAGTACTTC.